This is a list of T cell receptor beta chains from one sample in a study of siplizumab effects on memory and regulatory T cells. TCRdb's table, derived via immunoSEQ multiplex PCR, lists solely in-frame clones and lacks some. The profile shows 100,000 to 110,000 clones, approximately 91% of them singletons. The material sequenced was CD4+ T cells sorted from blood. These receptors originate from a human donor in good health. CDR3s include the opening cysteine and the closing phenylalanine or tryptophan. D genes are given only for firm matches. Clone size is shown for a subset of rows, as once, few, many or a class of expanded clone.

v_gene: TRBV19
abundance: -
j_gene: TRBJ1-4
d_gene: -
CDR3nt: TGTGCCAGTAGTACAGGAACTAGTAAAAAACTGTTTTTT
CDR3aa: CASSTGTSKKLFF

v_gene: TRBV6-5
abundance: -
j_gene: TRBJ1-4
d_gene: -
CDR3nt: TGTGCCAGCAGTTCAAATGAAAAACTGTTTTTT
CDR3aa: CASSSNEKLFF

v_gene: TRBV5-6
abundance: once
j_gene: TRBJ2-3
d_gene: -
CDR3nt: TGTGCCAGCAGCTTCAGGAGGACAGATACGCAGTATTTT
CDR3aa: CASSFRRTDTQYF

v_gene: TRBV10-3
abundance: -
j_gene: TRBJ1-6
d_gene: -
CDR3nt: TGTGCCATCAGGGACGGAAATAATTCACCCCTCCACTTT
CDR3aa: CAIRDGNNSPLHF

v_gene: TRBV19
abundance: -
j_gene: TRBJ2-3
d_gene: TRBD1
CDR3nt: TGTGCCAGTACCACCGGGACAGGGCCGACTGTTACGCAGTATTTT
CDR3aa: CASTTGTGPTVTQYF

v_gene: TRBV6-1
abundance: -
j_gene: TRBJ2-1
d_gene: TRBD2
CDR3nt: TGTGCCAGCAGTGCCGCTAGCGGGGGGGCGAACAATGAGCAGTTCTTC
CDR3aa: CASSAASGGANNEQFF

v_gene: TRBV5-1
abundance: -
j_gene: TRBJ2-5
d_gene: -
CDR3nt: TGCGCCAGCAGCTTGGTGGGCGGACAAGAGACCCAGTACTTC
CDR3aa: CASSLVGGQETQYF

v_gene: TRBV2
abundance: -
j_gene: TRBJ1-6
d_gene: -
CDR3nt: TGTGCCAGCAGTGATTTTGGCAGGGAGACTTCACCCCTCCACTTT
CDR3aa: CASSDFGRETSPLHF

v_gene: TRBV7-8
abundance: -
j_gene: TRBJ2-7
d_gene: -
CDR3nt: TGTGCCAGCAGCCTCCTTATGGGGGAGTCCTACGAGCAGTACTTC
CDR3aa: CASSLLMGESYEQYF

v_gene: TRBV5-4
abundance: -
j_gene: TRBJ2-7
d_gene: TRBD1
CDR3nt: TGTGCCAGCAGCTCAGGGACAGGGGGCGTAAGGGGCGAGCAGTACTTC
CDR3aa: CASSSGTGGVRGEQYF

v_gene: TRBV28
abundance: -
j_gene: TRBJ2-2
d_gene: TRBD2
CDR3nt: TGTGCCAGCACCCGGACTAGCGGGGGGGCCTTTGGCACCGGGGAGCTGTTTTTT
CDR3aa: CASTRTSGGAFGTGELFF

v_gene: TRBV6-6
abundance: -
j_gene: TRBJ1-1
d_gene: TRBD1
CDR3nt: TGTGCCAGCGGGACAGGTATGAACACTGAAGCTTTCTTT
CDR3aa: CASGTGMNTEAFF

v_gene: TRBV10-1
abundance: once
j_gene: TRBJ2-1
d_gene: TRBD2
CDR3nt: TGCGCCAGCAGTGACCAAGCGGGGGGCAACAATGAGCAGTTCTTC
CDR3aa: CASSDQAGGNNEQFF

v_gene: TRBV5-5
abundance: -
j_gene: TRBJ2-7
d_gene: TRBD2
CDR3nt: TGTGCCAGCAGCTTCGGTTTTTCCACTAGCGGGTTATACGAGCAGTACTTC
CDR3aa: CASSFGFSTSGLYEQYF

v_gene: TRBV7-2
abundance: -
j_gene: TRBJ2-7
d_gene: -
CDR3nt: TGTGCCAGCAGCTTATTCCAGGGCTACGAGCAGTACTTC
CDR3aa: CASSLFQGYEQYF

v_gene: TRBV2
abundance: -
j_gene: TRBJ2-3
d_gene: -
CDR3nt: TGTGCCAGCAGTTACATTATAAGGTCCACAGATACGCAGTATTTT
CDR3aa: CASSYIIRSTDTQYF

v_gene: TRBV27
abundance: -
j_gene: TRBJ1-1
d_gene: -
CDR3nt: TGTGCCAGCAGTTTTTTAGGGGGGAACACTGAAGCTTTCTTT
CDR3aa: CASSFLGGNTEAFF

v_gene: TRBV13
abundance: -
j_gene: TRBJ2-3
d_gene: TRBD2
CDR3nt: TGTGCCAGCAGCTTAACTTTTAGCGGGGGAATCCTTAGCACAGATACGCAGTATTTT
CDR3aa: CASSLTFSGGILSTDTQYF

v_gene: TRBV7-8
abundance: -
j_gene: TRBJ1-3
d_gene: -
CDR3nt: TGTGCCAGCAGCTTAGCTACAGACTCTGGAAACACCATATATTTT
CDR3aa: CASSLATDSGNTIYF

v_gene: TRBV10-1
abundance: few
j_gene: TRBJ1-1
d_gene: -
CDR3nt: TGCGCCAGCAGTAAGCAATCGAACACTGAAGCTTTCTTT
CDR3aa: CASSKQSNTEAFF

v_gene: TRBV7-6
abundance: -
j_gene: TRBJ2-7
d_gene: TRBD2
CDR3nt: TGTGCCAGCAGCTTAGTGTTGGCTAGCGGGGGTGGGGAGCAGTACTTC
CDR3aa: CASSLVLASGGGEQYF

v_gene: TRBV6-5
abundance: few
j_gene: TRBJ2-3
d_gene: -
CDR3nt: TGTGCCAGCAGTTACTCCCGTTACACAGATACGCAGTATTTT
CDR3aa: CASSYSRYTDTQYF

v_gene: TRBV27
abundance: -
j_gene: TRBJ2-7
d_gene: TRBD2
CDR3nt: TGTGCCAGCAGACCCGGGGGGGCCCTCGTCGAGCAGTACTTC
CDR3aa: CASRPGGALVEQYF

v_gene: TRBV6-4
abundance: -
j_gene: TRBJ2-1
d_gene: -
CDR3nt: TGTGCCAGCAGTTGGGGTGAGGCGAATGAGCAGTTCTTC
CDR3aa: CASSWGEANEQFF

v_gene: TRBV30
abundance: -
j_gene: TRBJ2-5
d_gene: TRBD2
CDR3nt: TGTGCCTGGAAGATGGGACTAGCGGTACAAGAGACCCAGTACTTC
CDR3aa: CAWKMGLAVQETQYF

v_gene: TRBV28
abundance: -
j_gene: TRBJ2-7
d_gene: -
CDR3nt: TGTGCCAGCAGTCCAGGGTCAAGGGGGACCTACGAGCAGTACTTC
CDR3aa: CASSPGSRGTYEQYF

v_gene: TRBV10-3
abundance: -
j_gene: TRBJ2-7
d_gene: -
CDR3nt: TGTGCCATCAGCGACACCCTCTTGGCCTTCTACGAGCAGTACTTC
CDR3aa: CAISDTLLAFYEQYF

v_gene: TRBV7-9
abundance: -
j_gene: TRBJ2-1
d_gene: TRBD2
CDR3nt: TGTGCCAGCAGCTATAGCGGGGGCGGAAATGAGCAGTTCTTC
CDR3aa: CASSYSGGGNEQFF

v_gene: TRBV7-2
abundance: -
j_gene: TRBJ2-7
d_gene: -
CDR3nt: TGTGCCAGCAGCTTAAGGGCCAGGGGGACTGAAGACGAGCAGTACTTC
CDR3aa: CASSLRARGTEDEQYF

v_gene: TRBV29-1
abundance: -
j_gene: TRBJ2-7
d_gene: TRBD2
CDR3nt: TGCAGCGCTAAGAATACGGGGGGGCCCTACGAGCAGTACTTC
CDR3aa: CSAKNTGGPYEQYF

v_gene: TRBV19
abundance: -
j_gene: TRBJ1-1
d_gene: -
CDR3nt: TGTGCCAGTAGGGTGTGGGAAACGAACACTGAAGCTTTCTTT
CDR3aa: CASRVWETNTEAFF

v_gene: TRBV5-6
abundance: -
j_gene: TRBJ2-7
d_gene: TRBD1
CDR3nt: TGTGCCAGCAGCCGTACAGGGGGTTCGATCTACGAGCAGTACTTC
CDR3aa: CASSRTGGSIYEQYF

v_gene: TRBV18
abundance: -
j_gene: TRBJ1-1
d_gene: -
CDR3nt: TGTGCCAGCTCACCAGGGTTAGCGGTGAACACTGAAGCTTTCTTT
CDR3aa: CASSPGLAVNTEAFF

v_gene: TRBV6-1
abundance: -
j_gene: TRBJ2-1
d_gene: -
CDR3nt: TGTGCCAGCACCATTGGGACCCTCGACAATGAGCAGTTCTTC
CDR3aa: CASTIGTLDNEQFF

v_gene: TRBV4-3
abundance: -
j_gene: TRBJ1-2
d_gene: -
CDR3nt: TGCGCCAGCAGCCAAGACGCAGGGTATGGCTACACCTTC
CDR3aa: CASSQDAGYGYTF

v_gene: TRBV7-9
abundance: -
j_gene: TRBJ1-4
d_gene: -
CDR3nt: TGTGCCAGCAGCTTTTCTGAGCTTAATGAAAAACTGTTTTTT
CDR3aa: CASSFSELNEKLFF

v_gene: TRBV5-1
abundance: -
j_gene: TRBJ2-3
d_gene: TRBD2
CDR3nt: TGCGCCAGCACGGGACTAGCGGGGGGGTCAGATACGCAGTATTTT
CDR3aa: CASTGLAGGSDTQYF

v_gene: TRBV6-6
abundance: -
j_gene: TRBJ2-1
d_gene: -
CDR3nt: TGTGCCAGCAGTTACAGGGACTCCTACAATGAGCAGTTCTTC
CDR3aa: CASSYRDSYNEQFF

v_gene: TRBV28
abundance: -
j_gene: TRBJ2-3
d_gene: -
CDR3nt: TGTGCCAGCAGTGCAGCCCGGGGGTTCACAGATACGCAGTATTTT
CDR3aa: CASSAARGFTDTQYF

v_gene: TRBV27
abundance: -
j_gene: TRBJ1-5
d_gene: TRBD1
CDR3nt: TGTGCCAGCAAAAGACAGGGCTCAAATCAGCCCCAGCATTTT
CDR3aa: CASKRQGSNQPQHF

v_gene: TRBV6-5
abundance: -
j_gene: TRBJ1-2
d_gene: -
CDR3nt: TGTGCCAGCAGTTACCTCGCTTCGAGTAACTATGGCTACACCTTC
CDR3aa: CASSYLASSNYGYTF

v_gene: TRBV6-1
abundance: -
j_gene: TRBJ1-1
d_gene: -
CDR3nt: TGTGCCAGCAGTACAGAGATACACACTGAAGCTTTCTTT
CDR3aa: CASSTEIHTEAFF

v_gene: TRBV5-1
abundance: -
j_gene: TRBJ2-7
d_gene: TRBD1
CDR3nt: TGCGCCAGCAGCTTATCACAGGGGATCAACGAGCAGTACTTC
CDR3aa: CASSLSQGINEQYF

v_gene: TRBV5-1
abundance: -
j_gene: TRBJ2-7
d_gene: TRBD1
CDR3nt: TGCGCCAGCAGCACAGGACAGGGCTACGAGCAGTACTTC
CDR3aa: CASSTGQGYEQYF

v_gene: TRBV11-3
abundance: -
j_gene: TRBJ2-1
d_gene: -
CDR3nt: TGTGCCAGCAGCAACCGAAACCTCAATGAGCAGTTCTTC
CDR3aa: CASSNRNLNEQFF

v_gene: TRBV13
abundance: -
j_gene: TRBJ2-7
d_gene: -
CDR3nt: TGTGCCAGCAGCTTAGGGGCCGGGTTTGGGACCTACGAGCAGTACTTC
CDR3aa: CASSLGAGFGTYEQYF

v_gene: TRBV28
abundance: -
j_gene: TRBJ1-1
d_gene: TRBD1
CDR3nt: TGTGCCAGCAGTTCCTGGACAGGGGGCGCGGGTGAAGCTTTCTTT
CDR3aa: CASSSWTGGAGEAFF

v_gene: TRBV10-3
abundance: -
j_gene: TRBJ2-3
d_gene: TRBD1
CDR3nt: TGTGCCATCAGTGAGCCCCAGGGGGCCCGCCCGGGTGATACGCAGTATTTT
CDR3aa: CAISEPQGARPGDTQYF

v_gene: TRBV10-3
abundance: -
j_gene: TRBJ1-1
d_gene: -
CDR3nt: TGTGCCATCAGTGCCGGGAGGAACACTGAAGCTTTCTTT
CDR3aa: CAISAGRNTEAFF

v_gene: TRBV11-2
abundance: -
j_gene: TRBJ1-5
d_gene: TRBD1
CDR3nt: TGTGCCAGCAGCTTAGCAGGGGGAAATCAGCCCCAGCATTTT
CDR3aa: CASSLAGGNQPQHF

v_gene: TRBV7-3
abundance: -
j_gene: TRBJ1-6
d_gene: -
CDR3nt: TGTGCCAGCAGTCCCACCGGAGGTTCACCCCTCCACTTT
CDR3aa: CASSPTGGSPLHF

v_gene: TRBV7-9
abundance: -
j_gene: TRBJ2-1
d_gene: -
CDR3nt: TGTGCCAGCAGCTCCATGGGACCCCACAATGAGCAGTTCTTC
CDR3aa: CASSSMGPHNEQFF

v_gene: TRBV2
abundance: -
j_gene: TRBJ2-7
d_gene: TRBD2
CDR3nt: TGTGCCAGCGGTCCTATCAGCGGGGCTGACGAGCAGTACTTC
CDR3aa: CASGPISGADEQYF

v_gene: TRBV20-1
abundance: -
j_gene: TRBJ1-1
d_gene: -
CDR3nt: TGCAGTGCTAGAATGACTGAAGCTTTCTTT
CDR3aa: CSARMTEAFF